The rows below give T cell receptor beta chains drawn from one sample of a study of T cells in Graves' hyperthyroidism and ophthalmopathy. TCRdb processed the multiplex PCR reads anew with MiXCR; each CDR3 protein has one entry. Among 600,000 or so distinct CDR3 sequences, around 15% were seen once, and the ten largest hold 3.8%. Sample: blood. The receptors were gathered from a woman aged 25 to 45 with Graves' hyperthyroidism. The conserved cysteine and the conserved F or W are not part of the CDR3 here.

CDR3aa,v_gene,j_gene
ASSYASGRGNTQY,TRBV6-1,TRBJ2-3
ASGGGTGTSGANVLT,TRBV2,TRBJ2-6
PSGLDGFYNEQF,TRBV12-5,TRBJ2-1
ASSSGQGKGTGELF,TRBV7-6,TRBJ2-2
ASSYASGANTGELF,TRBV12-3/TRBV12-4,TRBJ2-2
ASSLVGIGNTIY,TRBV11-2,TRBJ1-3
SARFAGTHPADTQY,TRBV20-1,TRBJ2-3
ASTLGISGRGRNIAGGIHEQY,TRBV27,TRBJ2-7
SSFNPRENGEQF,TRBV20-1,TRBJ2-1
ASSLGKLAEQF,TRBV28,TRBJ2-1
AWSVGTGIISTGELF,TRBV30,TRBJ2-2
ASSLNRAPEGYT,TRBV11-2,TRBJ1-2
ASSLSAGSSYNSPLH,TRBV27,TRBJ1-6
ASTGDPANTEAF,TRBV3-1,TRBJ1-1
ATSDPTSGVRDEQF,TRBV24-1,TRBJ2-1
ASRGIGQFNQPQH,TRBV19,TRBJ1-5
SVIMGSSLH,TRBV29-1,TRBJ1-6
ASSIQDSSYEQY,TRBV19,TRBJ2-7
ASSPLTSGLYNEQF,TRBV9,TRBJ2-1
SARPLADFTEKLF,TRBV20-1,TRBJ1-4
ASSGGLGYGYT,TRBV10-1,TRBJ1-2
ASSYEGTADTQY,TRBV6-6,TRBJ2-3
ATLTGGLTTYEQY,TRBV28,TRBJ2-7
ASSEVLPGTGTDTQY,TRBV6-1,TRBJ2-3
ASTSPPTDRETETQY,TRBV27,TRBJ2-5
ASSSRQGDEKLF,TRBV2,TRBJ1-4
ATGLAANTGELF,TRBV10-3,TRBJ2-2
ASSLGASGANVLT,TRBV28,TRBJ2-6
AWSRTEQF,TRBV30,TRBJ2-1
ASSVGLAGGLATGELF,TRBV9,TRBJ2-2
ASSPIGGRDYNEQF,TRBV11-1,TRBJ2-1
ASSLVGIRDTQY,TRBV5-6,TRBJ2-3
SAGPLQGGTDTQY,TRBV20-1,TRBJ2-3
ASRAGGTQETQY,TRBV28,TRBJ2-5
AWSVQDEQY,TRBV30,TRBJ2-7
ASSLLTGEVREQY,TRBV5-6,TRBJ2-7
AISEGLKETQY,TRBV10-3,TRBJ2-5
ASSLAFGGGPGELF,TRBV12-3/TRBV12-4,TRBJ2-2
ASSLRGAGYNEQF,TRBV7-3,TRBJ2-1
ASSQSPGRASYNEQF,TRBV3-2,TRBJ2-1
SVRGLVFNEQF,TRBV29-1,TRBJ2-1
AWSTGLDYEQF,TRBV30,TRBJ2-1
ASRGGGTSGRTEQF,TRBV28,TRBJ2-1
ASSSDDRWKASGSYNEQF,TRBV5-8,TRBJ2-1
ASSRDGGGTAF,TRBV13,TRBJ1-1
ASTGLSTGANVLT,TRBV19,TRBJ2-6